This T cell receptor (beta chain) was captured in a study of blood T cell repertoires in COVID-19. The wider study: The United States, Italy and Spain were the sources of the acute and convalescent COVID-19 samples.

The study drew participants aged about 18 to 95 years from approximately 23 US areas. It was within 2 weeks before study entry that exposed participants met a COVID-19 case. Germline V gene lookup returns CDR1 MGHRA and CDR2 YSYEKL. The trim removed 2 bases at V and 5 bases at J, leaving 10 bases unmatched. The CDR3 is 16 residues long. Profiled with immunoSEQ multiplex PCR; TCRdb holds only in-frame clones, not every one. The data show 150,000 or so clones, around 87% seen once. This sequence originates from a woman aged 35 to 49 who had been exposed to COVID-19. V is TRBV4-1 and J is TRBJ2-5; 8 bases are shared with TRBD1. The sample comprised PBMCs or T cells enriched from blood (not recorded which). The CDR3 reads CASSQQDRVRGETQYF. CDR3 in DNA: TGCGCCAGCAGCCAACAGGACAGGGTCCGTGGGGAGACCCAGTACTTC.